This T cell receptor beta chain was documented in a study of blood T cell repertoires in COVID-19. The CDR3 is made up of 14 amino acids. The V and J ends lost 1 base and 4 bases, in that order; junction bases with no gene match: 2. Looked up from germline, CDR1 is MGHRA and CDR2 is YSYEKL. Those who participated ranged in age from roughly 18 to 89 years and resided in around 22 US areas. As handled by the study authors: Reference gene primer amplification yielded estimated nucleated cell counts. Here immunoSEQ multiplex PCR was the method, and the copy in TCRdb shows in-frame clones only, minus some. Clone size and V and J calls were adopted from that table, with D and trimming inferred from the DNA. The repertoire holds 350,000 or so clones, with around nine tenths as singletons.

The V and J genes are TRBV4-1 and TRBJ2-5; 8 positions match TRBD2. The sequencing input was PBMCs or T cells enriched from blood (not recorded which). The source of this sequence is a woman aged 25 to 39 who had been exposed to COVID-19. In nucleotides, the CDR3 is TGCGCCAGCAGCCAAGTAACTAGCGGAGAGACCCAGTACTTC. It yields the protein CASSQVTSGETQYF.